This T cell receptor (beta chain) was sequenced for a study of T-cell reconstitution after alpha-beta-depleted transplantation in children (dated by TCRdb to the mid-2010s). Broadly, across the study: Using TCR repertoire profiling, the study followed T-cell immune reconstitution in a quantitative way in children after TCRalphabeta/CD19-depleted allogeneic hematopoietic cell transplantation.

This clonotype showed up many times. This receptor's antigen is unknown. Base qualities are not provided; no much larger clone lies one nucleotide away. Findings and caveats that apply to the study as a whole: About two months after transplant, the apparently early recovery of alphabetaT-cell counts reportedly depended on just several hundred clones that had expanded rapidly and came from non-depleted graft cells. In some patients, the high TCRbeta diversity seen at day 60 was put down to recipient T cells and intrathymic progenitors that had survived conditioning. Over subsequent months, a decline in hyperexpanded clone frequencies was noted, and after one year, T-cell counts and TCRbeta diversity were mostly ascribed to newly produced T cells.

The treatment or condition label of this sample denotes: allogeneic hematopoietic cell transplantation with graft depleted of TCRalphabeta T cells and CD19 B cells. TCRalphabeta/CD19-depleted allogeneic hematopoietic cell grafts were given to the transplant recipients, all of whom were children. To prepare the library, PCR was applied. Instrument used: Illumina HiSeq 2500. TCR libraries were prepared with molecular barcoding, using unique molecular identifiers to normalize TCRbeta repertoire quantification. The public reads were quality trimmed at Q25 with fastp and then assembled into clones with MiXCR by TCRdb, keeping productive beta chains. Every entry covers one CDR3 protein and lists the most common genes and DNA from its rows. Within this sample are nearly 250,000 distinct CDR3 sequences, with around 8% of them counted one time only. The top ten constitute approximately 6.3% of the sample.

The starting material was PBMCs, mostly from graft donor cells, obtained 180 days after TCRalphabeta/CD19-depleted stem cell transplant. This TCR derives from a male patient younger than 18 who had a stem cell transplant for acute lymphoblastic leukemia, so the T cells may come from the graft donor.

The CDR3 region: CSARPLAGGYEQYF. The DNA sequence is as follows: TGCAGTGCTAGACCACTAGCGGGGGGATACGAGCAGTACTTC. The V and J segments used are TRBV20-1 and TRBJ2-7, with 12 central nucleotides matching TRBD2. V is cut back by 2 bases and J by 4 bases, with 3 bases in the junction unmatched. Measured from the cysteine to the phenylalanine, the CDR3 is 14 residues long. Only the CDR3 portion is preserved as DNA: 42 bases, with reading frame beginning at the first base. According to the germline V gene (reference sequence), CDR1 reads DFQATT and CDR2 reads SNEGSKA.